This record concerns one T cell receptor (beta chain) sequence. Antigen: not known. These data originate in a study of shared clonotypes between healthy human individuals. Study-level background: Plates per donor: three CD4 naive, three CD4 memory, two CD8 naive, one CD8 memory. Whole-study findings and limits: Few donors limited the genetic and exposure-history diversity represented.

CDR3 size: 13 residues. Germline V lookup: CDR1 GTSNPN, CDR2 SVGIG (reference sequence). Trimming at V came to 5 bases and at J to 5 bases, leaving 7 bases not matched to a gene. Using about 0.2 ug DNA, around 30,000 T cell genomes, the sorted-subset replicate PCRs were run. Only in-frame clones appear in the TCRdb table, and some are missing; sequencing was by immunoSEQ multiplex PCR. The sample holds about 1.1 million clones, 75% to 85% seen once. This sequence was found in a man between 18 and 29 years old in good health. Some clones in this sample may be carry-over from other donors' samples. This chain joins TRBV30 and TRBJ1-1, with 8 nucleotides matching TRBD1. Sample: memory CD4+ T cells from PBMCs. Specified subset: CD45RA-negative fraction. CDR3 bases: TGTGCCTGGGAACAGGGGGAAAGGACTGAAGCTTTCTTT. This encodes CAWEQGERTEAFF.